The 9 T cell receptor beta chains in this list originate from one sample, sequenced in a study of cytomegalovirus exposure and HLA in healthy donors. It was with 60 Vbeta and 13 Jbeta primers that the PCR ran. Method: immunoSEQ multiplex PCR; TCRdb's copy keeps in-frame clones and lacks some. The sample lists about 120,000 clones; about 80% were seen once. The sample was PBMCs. The receptors derive from a woman between 40 and 55 years old in good health and CMV-seropositive.

This chain joins TRBV5-6 and TRBJ2-1; TRBD2 aligns across 11 bases. Per germline, CDR1 SGHDT and CDR2 YYEEEE. The CDR3 covers 15 residues. V shed 4 bases, J shed 3 bases, and the junction held 3 bases outside the gene matches. The CDR3 region is CASSPGTSGYNEQFF. CDR3 bases: TGTGCCAGCAGCCCCGGGACTAGCGGCTACAATGAGCAGTTCTTC.

The chain is built from TRBV30 and TRBJ1-4; 8 bases fit TRBD1. The length of the CDR3 is 16 residues. With 0 bases clipped from V and 5 bases from J, the junction kept 8 bases outside the gene matches. Per germline, CDR1 GTSNPN and CDR2 SVGIG (reference sequence). The CDR3 coding sequence is TGTGCCTGGAGTGTAAGGTTGGGGACAGGCAATGAAAAACTGTTTTTT. This encodes CAWSVRLGTGNEKLFF.

The chain couples TRBV6-5 to TRBJ2-1; 10 bases align to TRBD2. CDR3 length equals 15 residues. The trim removed 6 bases at V and 1 base at J, leaving 3 bases unmatched. Germline values: CDR1 MNHEY, CDR2 SVGAGI. Here the CDR3 DNA reads TGTGCCAGCAGGGAGACTAGCGGGTCCTACAATGAGCAGTTCTTC. It encodes CASRETSGSYNEQFF.

The chain joins TRBV10-1 to TRBJ2-3, with TRBD2 identical over 10 bases. There are 13 residues in the CDR3. The germline V gene has CDR1 WNHNN and CDR2 SYGVQD (reference sequence). Trimming cost V 4 bases and J 5 bases; bases outside gene matches: 0. The CDR3 region has the DNA TGCGCCAGCAGTGGGACTAGCGGAGATACGCAGTATTTT. Translated: CASSGTSGDTQYF.

V gene TRBV10-3 combines with J gene TRBJ1-3; D gene ambiguous. V was clipped by 3 bases and J by 0 bases, with 6 bases between them. Germline values: CDR1 ENHRY, CDR2 SYGVKD. The CDR3 length is 14 residues. The CDR3 is CAISDTDSGNTIYF. Written as DNA, the CDR3 is TGTGCCATCAGTGACACAGACTCTGGAAACACCATATATTTT.

This chain joins TRBV7-2 and TRBJ2-1, with TRBD2 matching over 7 bases. The CDR3 totals 16 residues. J gave up 5 bases and V 1 base, and 8 bases lay outside the gene matches. From germline, CDR1 is SGHTA and CDR2 FQGNSA. CDR3 region: CASSLVGAGVHNEQFF. Here the CDR3 DNA reads TGTGCCAGCAGCTTAGTAGGGGCGGGAGTTCACAATGAGCAGTTCTTC.

The rearrangement uses TRBV29-1 and TRBJ2-7; no clear D gene. The CDR3 sequence is 12 residues long. Germline CDR1 and CDR2: SQVTM and ANQGSEA. Trimming removed 0 bases at V and 5 bases at J, with 8 bases between. This CDR3 reads CSVEDTRDEQYF. The CDR3 coding sequence is TGCAGCGTTGAAGATACACGGGACGAGCAGTACTTC.

This chain links TRBV27 with TRBJ1-2; 7 bases agree with TRBD1. The germline V gene has CDR1 MNHEY and CDR2 SMNVEV (reference sequence). The CDR3 sequence is 13 residues long. V shed 3 bases, J shed 3 bases, and the junction held 1 base outside the gene matches. The CDR3 DNA follows: TGTGCCAGCAGTTTGGGACAGTACTATGGCTACACCTTC. Encoded protein: CASSLGQYYGYTF.

The chain is built from TRBV5-4 and TRBJ1-3; maybe TRBD1 (6 bases). The ends were cut back, 4 bases at V and 7 bases at J, with 21 bases in the middle. The length of the CDR3 is 16 residues. Germline V gene lookup returns CDR1 SGHNT and CDR2 YYREEE (reference sequence). For the CDR3, the DNA is TGTGCCAGCAGCCTCCCGAGGGGGGGCTTAGTGAACACCATATATTTT. Encoded protein: CASSLPRGGLVNTIYF. The full variable domain, rest sourced from reference TRBV5-4 and TRBJ1-3, is ETGVTQSPTHLIKTRGQQVTLRCSSQSGHNTVSWYQQALGQGPQFIFQYYREEENGRGNFPPRFSGLQFPNYSSELNVNALELDDSALYLCASSLPRGGLVNTIYFGEGSWLTVV.